This T cell receptor beta chain is from a study of identical twins. In regard to this clonotype: The antigen is not known. The junction shows a germline mismatch at one end, possibly a read error.

The study, taken as a whole, reports: Carriage of fewer insertions was seen in abundant cord blood beta clonotypes, whereas memory repertoires showed none. Not following the same donors, the study drew its conclusions from cross-sectional statistical analysis.

The CDR3 is made up of 13 amino acids. In germline, CDR1 is SSHAT, CDR2 FNYEAQ (reference sequence). Using its own MiXCR run on the 5' RACE reads, TCRdb lists one record per CDR3 protein. This table holds some 500,000 distinct CDR3 sequences, roughly 9.5% found once. Another study also made use of these data, one on yellow fever vaccine responses in identical twins. From that study: It has been reported that, in twins, the vaccine T cell response seemed partly convergent and partly personalized.

The sequenced sample was PBMCs. This receptor was taken from a woman under 30 in good health. The chain uses TRBV7-7 and TRBJ2-7; no firm D call. The CDR3 sequence is CASSSDTTGEQYF. In DNA form, the CDR3 reads TGTGCTAGCAGCTCCGACACTACTGGCGAGCAGTACTTC.